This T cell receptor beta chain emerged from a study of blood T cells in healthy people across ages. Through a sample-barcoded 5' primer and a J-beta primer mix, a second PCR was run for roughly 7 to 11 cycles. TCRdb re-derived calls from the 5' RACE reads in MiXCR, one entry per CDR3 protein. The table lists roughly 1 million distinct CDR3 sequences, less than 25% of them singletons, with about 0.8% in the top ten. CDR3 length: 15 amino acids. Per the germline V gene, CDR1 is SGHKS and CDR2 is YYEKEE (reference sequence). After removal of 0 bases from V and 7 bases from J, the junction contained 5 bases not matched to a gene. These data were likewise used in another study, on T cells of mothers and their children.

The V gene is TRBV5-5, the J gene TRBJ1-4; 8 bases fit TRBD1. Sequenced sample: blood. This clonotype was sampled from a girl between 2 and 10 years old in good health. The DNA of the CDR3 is TGTGCCAGCAGCTTGGATATAGGGACAGGTGAAAAACTGTTTTTT. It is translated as CASSLDIGTGEKLFF. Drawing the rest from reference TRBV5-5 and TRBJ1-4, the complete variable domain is DAGVTQSPTHLIKTRGQQVTLRCSPISGHKSVSWYQQVLGQGPQFIFQYYEKEERGRGNFPDRFSARQFPNYSSELNVNALLLGDSALYLCASSLDIGTGEKLFFGSGTQLSVL.